These 8 T cell receptor beta chains came from one sample sequenced in a study of blood T cell repertoires in COVID-19. Method: immunoSEQ multiplex PCR; TCRdb's copy keeps in-frame clones and lacks some. The sample lists a few hundred thousand clones, around 90% seen once, with approximately 5.3% in the top ten. The sequenced material came from peripheral blood. The origin of the receptors is a woman in her fifties or sixties with COVID-19, enrolled during active disease.

The chain joins TRBV6-6 to TRBJ2-3; 7 bases match TRBD1. V lost 7 bases and J lost 6; bases outside the gene matches: 13. CDR3 size: 15 residues. Per the germline V gene, CDR1 is MNHNY and CDR2 is SVGAGI (reference sequence). The CDR3 bases are TGTGCCAGCACAGACAGGGCATCCGATTGGGATACGCAGTATTTT. Amino acid sequence: CASTDRASDWDTQYF.

V and J are TRBV12-3 or TRBV12-4 and TRBJ1-3; D gene ambiguous. CDR3 length equals 13 residues. The germline V and J ends were trimmed by 8 bases and 0 bases, with 8 bases remaining between them. DNA for the CDR3: TGTGCCAGCTCTATTCCCTCTGGAAACACCATATATTTT. Amino acids: CASSIPSGNTIYF.

The chain combines TRBV12-2 with TRBJ2-1; the DNA was not compared with TRBD1, the D call given in the table. TRBV12-2 is described as a pseudogene. This CDR3 region has 15 residues. The chain's CDR3 is CASRPGQELYNEQFF. The CDR3 DNA reads as TGTGCAAGTCGCCCCGGACAGGAGTTGTACAATGAGCAGTTCTTC.

This clone was seen a single time. V is TRBV6-6 and J is TRBJ2-7, with D possibly TRBD1 on 7 matching bases. Trimming removed 2 bases from V and 5 bases from J, with 16 bases in between. The germline CDR1 and CDR2 sequences are MNHNY and SVGAGI (reference sequence). CDR3 length equals 15 residues. The CDR3 spells CASSYIRGRSNEQYF. DNA of the CDR3: TGTGCCAGCAGTTACATCAGGGGGAGGTCCAACGAGCAGTACTTC.

The rearrangement joins TRBV28 to TRBJ1-1; D gene unclear. Germline loops: CDR1 MDHEN, CDR2 SYDVKM. The CDR3 spans 14 residues. Trimming left V 6 bases short and J 0 bases short, with 11 bases between. The DNA for the CDR3 is TGTGCCAGCAGATCCGACTCCATGAACACTGAAGCTTTCTTT. Encoded protein: CASRSDSMNTEAFF.

This chain connects TRBV10-3 to TRBJ1-4; TRBD1 aligns across 11 bases. Trimming at V came to 2 bases and at J to 9 bases, leaving 2 bases not matched to a gene. This CDR3 spans 14 amino acids. Germline CDR1 and CDR2: ENHRY and SYGVKD. CDR3 loop: CAISEGQGAQKLFF. DNA for the CDR3: TGTGCCATCAGTGAGGGACAGGGGGCTCAAAAACTGTTTTTT.

About this clone: The junction departs from the called germline gene at one end, perhaps through a read error. The rearrangement joins TRBV5-4 to TRBJ2-1; TRBD2 aligns across 7 bases. Germline V CDR1 and CDR2: SGHNT, YYREEE (reference sequence). The CDR3 extends over 15 amino acids. CDR3 DNA: TGTGCCAGCAGCTCACCCGGGACTACCTATAATGAGCAGTTCTTC. Amino acid sequence: CASSSPGTTYNEQFF.

The genes are TRBV4-3 and TRBJ2-2, with a possible D match to TRBD2 (6 bases). Trimming took off 6 bases at V and 1 base at J, with 12 bases between the two ends. Germline V gene lookup returns CDR1 LGHNA and CDR2 YSLEER. CDR3 length: 15 residues. CDR3 sequence (DNA): TGCGCCAGCAGTTTCTATAGCGGGAACACCGGGGAGCTGTTTTTT. Its translation: CASSFYSGNTGELFF.